Below, 25 T cell receptor beta chains from the same sample are listed, as sequenced in a study of memory CD4+ T cells and cytomegalovirus serostatus. The method was immunoSEQ multiplex PCR; TCRdb's version includes in-frame clones alone and lacks a portion of them. This sample has tens of thousands of clones, with about 70% found just once. The sort gate was single viable CD3+CD4+CD8-CD45RO+ cells for memory CD4+ T cells. The material sequenced was memory CD4+ T cells from blood. The receptors derive from an adult in good health and CMV-seropositive.

The rearrangement uses TRBV7-3 and TRBJ1-1; D is unresolved. This CDR3 contains 14 residues. V was clipped by 1 base and J by 2 bases, with 8 bases between them. Germline CDR1 is SGHTA and CDR2 is FQGTGA. CDR3 loop: CASSLMAGNTEAFF. In DNA form, the CDR3 reads TGTGCCAGCAGCTTAATGGCAGGAAACACTGAAGCTTTCTTT.

The chain couples TRBV5-4 to TRBJ2-1, with a weak D call TRBD2 (6 bases). V dropped 7 bases and J dropped 12 bases, with 17 bases sitting between them. Per the germline V gene, CDR1 is SGHNT and CDR2 is YYREEE (reference sequence). The CDR3 has 12 residues. This CDR3 reads CASHQRDSVQFF. The CDR3 nucleotides are TGTGCCAGCCATCAACGGGACTCTGTGCAGTTCTTC.

The CDR3 here is CASSLGGGASGNTIYF. The DNA of the CDR3 is TGTGCCAGCAGCTTGGGGGGGGGCGCTTCAGGAAACACCATATATTTT. The chain employs TRBV5-4 and TRBJ1-3; possible D gene TRBD1, 6 bases. The CDR3 is 16 amino acids. CDR1 and CDR2 (germline): SGHNT, YYREEE (reference sequence). V was clipped by 0 bases and J by 4 bases, with 14 bases between them.

V usage is TRBV28 and J usage is TRBJ2-3; D may be TRBD2 (6 bases). Germline V gene data show CDR1 as MDHEN and CDR2 as SYDVKM. The CDR3 loop spans 13 amino acids. The germline V and J ends were trimmed by 11 bases and 2 bases, with 14 bases remaining between them. The CDR3 nucleotides are TGTGCCGGCCGGGACTTCCTCACAGATACGCAGTATTTT. This gives the protein CAGRDFLTDTQYF. Full variable domain (missing parts from reference TRBV28 and TRBJ2-3): DVKVTQSSRYLVKRTGEKVFLECVQDMDHENMFWYRQDPGLGLRLIYFSYDVKMKEKGDIPEGYSVSREKKERFSLILESASTNQTSMYLCAGRDFLTDTQYFGPGTRLTVL.

The chain combines TRBV21-1 with TRBJ2-7; the D segment call TRBD2 is taken from the table without a DNA check. TRBV21-1 is deemed a pseudogene. The CDR3 spans 17 residues. The CDR3 nucleotides are TGTGCCAGCAGCGGACGGTCCGCGGGACCCCTCTCCTACGAGCAGTACTTC. Its translation: CASSGRSAGPLSYEQYF.

This chain's CDR3 is CASSPTGAYEQYF. For the CDR3, the DNA is TGCGCCAGCAGCCCGACGGGTGCCTACGAGCAGTACTTC. V and J are TRBV5-1 and TRBJ2-7, with D unresolved. Germline V CDR1 and CDR2: SGHRS, YFSETQ. CDR3 length: 13 amino acids. Trimming removed 4 bases from V and 2 bases from J, with 10 bases in between.

Only one count was recorded for this clone. CDR3 in DNA: TGTGCCAGCAGCTTAGGATATGGACCATCGAGCACAGATACGCAGTATTTT. As protein: CASSLGYGPSSTDTQYF. The rearrangement joins TRBV7-2 to TRBJ2-3; D remains ambiguous. Trimming took off 1 base at V and 0 bases at J, with 14 bases between the two ends. Germline V gene lookup returns CDR1 SGHTA and CDR2 FQGNSA. The CDR3 is made up of 17 amino acids.

This chain joins TRBV2 and TRBJ2-7; 9 positions match TRBD1. Germline values: CDR1 SNHLY, CDR2 FYNNEI. V gave up 2 bases and J gave up 3 bases; unmatched junction bases: 2. This CDR3 contains 14 residues. The CDR3 DNA follows: TGTGCCAGCAGTGAATTGACAGGGGGCTACGAGCAGTACTTC. Protein: CASSELTGGYEQYF.

This clone occurred a few times. V and J are TRBV28 and TRBJ1-4; D possibly corresponds to TRBD1 (5 bases). Germline V gene data show CDR1 as MDHEN and CDR2 as SYDVKM. This CDR3 comprises 14 residues. Between the trimmed V and J ends, which lost 6 bases and 5 bases, there was a span of 13 bases. In DNA form, the CDR3 reads TGTGCCAGCAGAATTGACAGAAACAATGAAAAACTGTTTTTT. Its protein product is CASRIDRNNEKLFF.

The chain joins TRBV10-3 to TRBJ2-2; D remains ambiguous. This CDR3 region has 13 residues. V shed 3 bases and J shed 6 bases, with 8 bases lying between them. CDR1 is ENHRY and CDR2 is SYGVKD in the germline V gene. The CDR3 is CAISETAPGELFF. In DNA, the CDR3 is TGTGCCATCAGTGAAACCGCCCCCGGGGAGCTGTTTTTT.

V is TRBV9 and J is TRBJ2-3, with 7 positions matching TRBD2. The junction had 6 bases not matched to a gene; V was cut back by 7 bases and J by 4 bases. This CDR3 has 13 amino acids. The germline V gene has CDR1 SGDLS and CDR2 YYNGEE. For the CDR3, the DNA is TGTGCCAGCTCGACTAGCCCCGCAGATACGCAGTATTTT. It codes for CASSTSPADTQYF.

J is TRBJ1-2 and V is TRBV30; 11 bases agree with TRBD1. Germline V gene lookup returns CDR1 GTSNPN and CDR2 SVGIG (reference sequence). This CDR3 spans 13 amino acids. J gave up 6 bases and V 5 bases, and 5 bases lay outside the gene matches. CDR3 sequence (DNA): TGTGCCTGGGGGACAGGGGGGTTAAATGGCTACACCTTC. It specifies CAWGTGGLNGYTF.

The rearrangement joins TRBV28 to TRBJ1-6; D perhaps matches TRBD1 (6 bases). Germline V gene lookup returns CDR1 MDHEN and CDR2 SYDVKM. This CDR3 is 13 amino acids long. Trimming stripped 5 bases from V and 13 bases from J, with 15 bases between. As DNA, the CDR3 is TGTGCCAGCAGTCCCCCGGGACAAGGGCCCCTCCACTTT. Its protein product is CASSPPGQGPLHF.

The V gene is TRBV7-9, the J gene TRBJ2-7; D call uncertain. The CDR3 has 13 residues. CDR1 SEHNR and CDR2 FQNEAQ come from the germline V gene (reference sequence). The V gene lost 0 bases and the J gene lost 3 bases, with 6 bases spanning the gap. CDR3 nucleotide sequence: TGTGCCAGCAGCTTAGCGATAAACTACGAGCAGTACTTC. Its translation is CASSLAINYEQYF.

V is TRBV4-1 and J is TRBJ2-1; 8 nucleotides align to TRBD2. The CDR3 is made up of 13 amino acids. The V segment lost 0 bases and the J segment 13 bases; nucleotides outside the gene matches: 5. Germline CDR1 and CDR2: MGHRA and YSYEKL. The CDR3 protein is CASSQDRAGGQFF. Written as DNA, the CDR3 is TGCGCCAGCAGCCAAGATCGGGCGGGGGGCCAGTTCTTC.

A note on this clone: One end of the junction does not line up with germline, which may come from a read error. The chain links TRBV2 to TRBJ1-1; no firm D call. This CDR3 comprises 11 residues. Looked up from germline, CDR1 is SNHLY and CDR2 is FYNNEI. The CDR3 spells CARSGNTEAFF. The CDR3, as DNA: TGTGCCAGGAGTGGAAACACTGAAGCTTTCTTT.

This clone occurred a few times. The chain's CDR3 is CASSPLAASTDTQYF. The CDR3 coding sequence is TGCGCCAGCAGCCCTCTAGCGGCCAGCACAGATACGCAGTATTTT. The chain employs TRBV5-1 and TRBJ2-3, with TRBD2 identical over 7 bases. This CDR3 comprises 15 residues. The J segment lost 0 bases and the V segment lost 4 bases, leaving 5 bases of the junction unmatched. Germline values: CDR1 SGHRS, CDR2 YFSETQ.

The table lists this clone with a few counts. This sequence joins TRBV27 and TRBJ1-3; D not resolved. Germline loops: CDR1 MNHEY, CDR2 SMNVEV (reference sequence). V was shortened by 2 bases and J by 1 base, with 15 bases between the two germline ends. The CDR3 extends over 17 amino acids. The CDR3 DNA follows: TGTGCCAGCAGTTTACTTATTGAAACGGGGTCTGGAAACACCATATATTTT. Protein product: CASSLLIETGSGNTIYF.

The genes are TRBV6-1 and TRBJ2-1; 8 positions agree with TRBD1. Trimming at V came to 8 bases and at J to 5 bases, leaving 11 bases not matched to a gene. From germline, CDR1 is MNHNS and CDR2 SASEGT. CDR3 size: 15 residues. The CDR3 sequence is CASVPQGTGNNEQFF. CDR3 in DNA: TGTGCCAGCGTCCCCCAGGGGACAGGAAACAATGAGCAGTTCTTC.

The rearrangement uses TRBV27 and TRBJ2-4; possibly TRBD1 for D (5 bases). Trimming stripped 2 bases from V and 3 bases from J, with 11 bases between. CDR3 size: 15 residues. Germline V gene lookup returns CDR1 MNHEY and CDR2 SMNVEV (reference sequence). DNA for the CDR3: TGTGCCAGCAGTTTAAACAGGTTTGGCAAAAACATTCAGTACTTC. Residues: CASSLNRFGKNIQYF.

This clone was found a few times. The rearrangement uses TRBV5-3 and TRBJ2-3, with a weak D call TRBD2 (5 bases). TRBV5-3 is known as an ORF, though its function is uncertain. CDR3 length: 16 amino acids. V lost 8 bases to trimming and J lost 2 bases, with 21 bases between them. CDR3 in DNA: TGTGCCAGGGTCGAGAGAAGGACGGGGAACACAGATACGCAGTATTTT. It encodes CARVERRTGNTDTQYF.

This clone occurred a few times. The chain recombines TRBV4-2 with TRBJ2-5; 12 bases match TRBD2. CDR3 length: 18 residues. In germline, CDR1 is LGHNA, CDR2 YNFKEQ. V shed 1 base, J shed 1 base, and the junction held 7 bases outside the gene matches. Written as DNA, the CDR3 is TGTGCCAGCAGCCAAGCCTTCCTAGCGGGGGGGTCCCAAGAGACCCAGTACTTC. As protein: CASSQAFLAGGSQETQYF.

The chain links TRBV10-3 to TRBJ2-1; 7 bases line up with TRBD1. With 2 bases clipped from V and 4 bases from J, the junction kept 5 bases outside the gene matches. Germline assignment: CDR1 ENHRY and CDR2 SYGVKD. The length of the CDR3 is 15 residues. CDR3 bases: TGTGCCATCAGTGAGGGGGACAGAGTATACAATGAGCAGTTCTTC. It specifies CAISEGDRVYNEQFF.

Relative to its sample, this clone is medium-sized. The J gene is TRBJ1-2, the V gene TRBV2; 7 nucleotides agree with TRBD1. Germline V gives CDR1 SNHLY, CDR2 FYNNEI. The V and J ends lost 7 bases and 7 bases, in that order; junction bases with no gene match: 9. The CDR3 contains 13 residues. The CDR3 DNA sequence: TGTGCCAGCACAGTGACAGGGAGTAGTGGCTACACCTTC. It codes for CASTVTGSSGYTF.

CDR3 region: CASSPDRGIPGYTF. The CDR3 DNA is TGTGCCAGCAGTCCCGACAGGGGGATACCTGGCTACACCTTC. The chain couples TRBV6-4 to TRBJ1-2; 9 bases fit TRBD1. The V and J ends lost 5 bases and 7 bases, in that order; junction bases with no gene match: 8. Per the germline V gene, CDR1 is MRHNA and CDR2 is SNTAGT. The CDR3 has 14 residues.